The 4 T cell receptor beta chains below were found in one sample sequenced in a study of T cell responses to AZD1222 COVID-19 vaccine. Some clones are missing from TCRdb's copy, which holds only in-frame ones; the method was immunoSEQ multiplex PCR. The profile shows 150,000 to 160,000 clones, 87% of them singletons. This sample comprised peripheral blood, obtained 28 days after the second AZD1222 dose. These receptors were collected from an adult who received the AZD1222 COVID-19 vaccine.

This clone was detected a few times. The J gene is TRBJ1-2, the V gene TRBV7-8, with TRBD1 identical over 7 bases. V gave up 5 bases and J gave up 8 bases; unmatched junction bases: 5. The CDR3 runs 12 residues. The germline CDR1 and CDR2 sequences are SGHVS and FQNEAQ. CDR3 in DNA: TGTGCCAGCAGCCCGACAGGGACCGGCTACACCTTC. This encodes CASSPTGTGYTF.

J is TRBJ2-2 and V is TRBV5-6; no reliable D call. CDR1 is SGHDT and CDR2 is YYEEEE in the germline V gene. This CDR3 contains 14 residues. Trimming left V 4 bases short and J 10 bases short, with 17 bases between. The CDR3, as DNA: TGTGCCAGCAGCCCCCAGCTTGGGCCGGAGGAGCTGTTTTTT. Amino acid sequence: CASSPQLGPEELFF.

This clone was detected only once. The chain employs TRBV5-6 and TRBJ2-1; the D call may be TRBD1 or TRBD2 (5 bases each). Germline V gene sequence: CDR1 SGHDT, CDR2 YYEEEE. Trimming removed 3 bases at V and 4 bases at J, with 14 bases between. The CDR3 is 15 residues long. CDR3 loop: CASSSLGTEYNEQFF. In DNA, the CDR3 is TGTGCCAGCAGCTCCTTGGGGACGGAGTACAATGAGCAGTTCTTC.

The chain uses TRBV27 and TRBJ1-5; TRBD1 might be the D (6 bases). Trimming took off 6 bases at V and 11 bases at J, with 20 bases between the two ends. Per germline, CDR1 MNHEY and CDR2 SMNVEV (reference sequence). The CDR3 contains 14 residues. The CDR3 nucleotides are TGTGCCAGCAGCCCGAGGGGGGGGAAGGTGGCCCAGCATTTT. As protein: CASSPRGGKVAQHF.